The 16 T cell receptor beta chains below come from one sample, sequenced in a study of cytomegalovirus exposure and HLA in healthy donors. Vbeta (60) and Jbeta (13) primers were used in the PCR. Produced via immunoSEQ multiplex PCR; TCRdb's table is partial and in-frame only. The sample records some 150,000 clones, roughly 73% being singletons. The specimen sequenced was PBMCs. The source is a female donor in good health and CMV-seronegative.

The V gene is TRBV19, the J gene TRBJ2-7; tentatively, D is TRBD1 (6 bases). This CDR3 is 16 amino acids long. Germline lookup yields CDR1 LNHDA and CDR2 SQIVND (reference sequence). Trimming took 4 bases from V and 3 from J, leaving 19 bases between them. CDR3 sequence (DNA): TGTGCCAGTAGTACGCACAGGGCTCGCGGAGACTACGAGCAGTACTTC. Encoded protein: CASSTHRARGDYEQYF.

The CDR3: CSVDPRTEGTEAFF. The CDR3 nucleotides are TGCAGCGTTGACCCCAGGACAGAAGGAACTGAAGCTTTCTTT. V gene TRBV29-1 combines with J gene TRBJ1-1; weak D call: TRBD1 (6 bases). From germline, CDR1 is SQVTM and CDR2 ANQGSEA. CDR3 length equals 14 residues. Trimming removed 3 bases at V and 5 bases at J, with 16 bases between.

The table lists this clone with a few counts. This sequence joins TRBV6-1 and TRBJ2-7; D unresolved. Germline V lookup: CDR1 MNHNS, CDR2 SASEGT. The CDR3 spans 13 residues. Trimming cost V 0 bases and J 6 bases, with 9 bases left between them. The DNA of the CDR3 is TGTGCCAGCAGTGAAGCGGGCCAAAGCGAGCAGTACTTC. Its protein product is CASSEAGQSEQYF.

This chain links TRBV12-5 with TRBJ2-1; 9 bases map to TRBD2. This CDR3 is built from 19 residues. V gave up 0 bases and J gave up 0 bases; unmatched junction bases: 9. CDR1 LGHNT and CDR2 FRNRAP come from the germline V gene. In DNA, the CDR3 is TGTGCTAGTGGTTTGGTACGGGCTAGCGGGGAGAGCTCCTACAATGAGCAGTTCTTC. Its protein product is CASGLVRASGESSYNEQFF.

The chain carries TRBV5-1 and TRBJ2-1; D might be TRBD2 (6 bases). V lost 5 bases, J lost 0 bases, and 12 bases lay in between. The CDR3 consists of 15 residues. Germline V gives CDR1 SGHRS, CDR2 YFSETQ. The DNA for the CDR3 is TGCGCCAGCAGTTGGGGGGAGGCCTCCTACAATGAGCAGTTCTTC. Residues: CASSWGEASYNEQFF.

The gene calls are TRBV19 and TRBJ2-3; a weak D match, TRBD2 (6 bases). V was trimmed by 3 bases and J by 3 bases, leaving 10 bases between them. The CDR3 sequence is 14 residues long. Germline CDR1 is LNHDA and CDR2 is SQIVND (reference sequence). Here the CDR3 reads CASSIGGTTDTQYF. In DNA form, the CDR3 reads TGTGCCAGTAGTATTGGGGGGACGACAGATACGCAGTATTTT.

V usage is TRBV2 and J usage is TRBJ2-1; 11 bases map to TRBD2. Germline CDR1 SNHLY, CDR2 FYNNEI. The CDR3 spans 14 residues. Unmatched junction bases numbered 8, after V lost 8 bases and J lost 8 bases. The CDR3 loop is CASGGTSGIYEQFF. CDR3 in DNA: TGTGCCAGCGGAGGGACTAGCGGAATCTATGAGCAGTTCTTC.

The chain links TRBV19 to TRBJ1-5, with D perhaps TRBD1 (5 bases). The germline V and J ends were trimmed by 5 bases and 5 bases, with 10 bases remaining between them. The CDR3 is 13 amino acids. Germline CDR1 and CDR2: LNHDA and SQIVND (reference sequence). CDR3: CASSPGLDQPQHF. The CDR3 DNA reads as TGTGCCAGTAGTCCGGGACTCGATCAGCCCCAGCATTTT.

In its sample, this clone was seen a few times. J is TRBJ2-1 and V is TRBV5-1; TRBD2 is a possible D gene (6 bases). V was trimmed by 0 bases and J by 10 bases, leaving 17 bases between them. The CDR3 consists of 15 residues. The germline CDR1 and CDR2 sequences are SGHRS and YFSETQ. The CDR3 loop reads CASSLVSQIGGEQFF. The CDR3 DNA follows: TGCGCCAGCAGCTTGGTTTCCCAAATCGGGGGAGAGCAGTTCTTC.

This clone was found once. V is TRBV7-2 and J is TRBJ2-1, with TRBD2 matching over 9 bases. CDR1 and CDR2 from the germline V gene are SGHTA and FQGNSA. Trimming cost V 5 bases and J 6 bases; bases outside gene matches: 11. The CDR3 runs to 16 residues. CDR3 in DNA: TGTGCCAGCAGCCTAATTAGCGGGAGAATTTCCAATGAGCAGTTCTTC. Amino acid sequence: CASSLISGRISNEQFF.

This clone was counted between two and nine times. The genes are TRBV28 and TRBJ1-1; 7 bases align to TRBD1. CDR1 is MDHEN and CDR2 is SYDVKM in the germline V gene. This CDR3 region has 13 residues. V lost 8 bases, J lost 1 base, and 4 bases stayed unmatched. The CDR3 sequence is CASDQGGNTEAFF. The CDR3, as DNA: TGTGCCAGCGACCAGGGGGGGAACACTGAAGCTTTCTTT.

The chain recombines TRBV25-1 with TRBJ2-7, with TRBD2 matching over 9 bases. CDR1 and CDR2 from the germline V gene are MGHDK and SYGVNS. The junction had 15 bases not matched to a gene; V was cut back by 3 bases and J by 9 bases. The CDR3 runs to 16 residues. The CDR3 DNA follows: TGTGCCAGCAGTGACAGTAGCGGGAGTGGGTTGAGAGGGCAGTACTTC. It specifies CASSDSSGSGLRGQYF.

CDR3 region: CASIPGQGSYEQYF. CDR3 coding DNA: TGTGCCAGCATCCCGGGACAGGGGTCTTACGAGCAGTACTTC. This chain connects TRBV28 to TRBJ2-7; 10 nucleotides align to TRBD1. The trim removed 7 bases at V and 4 bases at J, leaving 7 bases unmatched. CDR3 size: 14 residues. The germline V gene encodes CDR1 MDHEN and CDR2 SYDVKM.

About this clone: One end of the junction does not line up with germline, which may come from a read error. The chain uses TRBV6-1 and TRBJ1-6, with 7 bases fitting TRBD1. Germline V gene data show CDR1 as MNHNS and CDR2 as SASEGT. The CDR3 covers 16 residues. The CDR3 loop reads CASSEGPRQGNAPLHF. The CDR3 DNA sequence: TGTGCCAGCAGTGAAGGCCCCCGACAGGGTAATGCACCCCTCCACTTT.

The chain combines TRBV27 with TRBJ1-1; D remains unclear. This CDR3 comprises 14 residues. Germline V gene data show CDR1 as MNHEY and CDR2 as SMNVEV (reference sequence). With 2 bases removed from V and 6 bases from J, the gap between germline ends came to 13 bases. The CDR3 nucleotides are TGTGCCAGCAGTTTAAGCGGGCTGGGCGCTGAAGCTTTCTTT. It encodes CASSLSGLGAEAFF.

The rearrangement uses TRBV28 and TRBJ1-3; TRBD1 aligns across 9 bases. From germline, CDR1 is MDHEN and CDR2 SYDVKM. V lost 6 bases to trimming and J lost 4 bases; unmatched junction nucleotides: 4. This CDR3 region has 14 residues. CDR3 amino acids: CASSPGTGGNTIYF. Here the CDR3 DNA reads TGTGCCAGCAGCCCTGGGACAGGGGGAAACACCATATATTTT.